What follows are 20 T cell receptor beta chains derived from one specimen sequenced in a study of shared clonotypes between healthy human individuals (dated by TCRdb to the early 2020s). The method was the immunoSEQ multiplex PCR assay. TCRdb stores this immuneACCESS table with in-frame sequences only. Part of the clones is absent; in the studies checked, under half of the shortfall reflects unresolved V genes, and no reason is known for the rest. The sample contains some 2.1 million clones, less than 95% of them found a single time. The top ten hold 1% to 1.3% of the sample. CD8 naive samples were CD45RO-negative cells positively selected for CCR7, giving a CD45RA+CCR7+ population that excluded TemRA cells. Sequencing was carried out using naive CD8+ T cells sorted from blood. The cell subset or site label, as the study defines it: CD45RA+CCR7+. The origin of the receptors is a man aged 18-30 years in good health.

This chain uses TRBV2 with TRBJ2-1, with D uncertain. Germline assignment: CDR1 SNHLY and CDR2 FYNNEI. V gave up 4 bases and J gave up 1 base, with 5 bases separating them. CDR3 size: 13 residues. The CDR3 sequence: CASSVYSYNEQFF. CDR3 coding DNA: TGTGCCAGCAGTGTTTATTCCTACAATGAGCAGTTCTTC.

The V and J genes are TRBV7-9 and TRBJ1-1; D is possibly TRBD1 (5 bases). Germline assignment: CDR1 SEHNR and CDR2 FQNEAQ (reference sequence). The CDR3 covers 13 residues. The germline V and J ends were trimmed by 5 bases and 7 bases, with 14 bases remaining between them. The CDR3 sequence: CASSEGDAYEAFF. The CDR3 region has the DNA TGTGCCAGCAGCGAAGGGGACGCCTATGAAGCTTTCTTT.

This chain joins TRBV27 and TRBJ2-1; no definite D call. Trimming left V 4 bases short and J 1 base short, with 8 bases between. Germline V gene sequence: CDR1 MNHEY, CDR2 SMNVEV (reference sequence). There are 14 residues in the CDR3. CDR3 loop: CASSYKASYNEQFF. CDR3 bases: TGTGCCAGCAGTTACAAAGCGTCCTACAATGAGCAGTTCTTC.

This chain uses TRBV9 with TRBJ2-2, with unresolved D. V was trimmed by 4 bases and J by 8 bases, leaving 6 bases between them. CDR1 and CDR2 (germline): SGDLS, YYNGEE. This CDR3 is built from 11 residues. In DNA, the CDR3 is TGTGCCAGCAGCTCCCGTGGGGAGCTGTTTTTT. This sequence encodes CASSSRGELFF.

The chain links TRBV15 to TRBJ2-7, with no clear D. This CDR3 is built from 13 residues. Germline V gene lookup returns CDR1 LNHNV and CDR2 YYDKDF (reference sequence). Trimming stripped 4 bases from V and 1 base from J, with 8 bases between. This CDR3 is CATSNSISYEQYF. In nucleotides, the CDR3 is TGTGCCACCAGCAACAGTATTTCCTACGAGCAGTACTTC.

This clone was seen at least ten times. The CDR3 DNA sequence: TGTGCCAGCAGCAAAGGTTGGACGGCGAACAAAAACATTCAGTACTTC. Protein sequence: CASSKGWTANKNIQYF. The chain is built from TRBV21-1 and TRBJ2-4. TRBV21-1 is classified as a pseudogene. This CDR3 contains 16 residues.

In this sample, this clone turned up once. Being one base from a much bigger clone, this may be a read error. Other DNA sequences in the sample encode the same CDR3. This rearrangement joins TRBV5-6 to TRBJ2-7; D gene unclear. The CDR3 is made up of 11 amino acids. Germline V gene sequence: CDR1 SGHDT, CDR2 YYEEEE. V was shortened by 2 bases and J by 3 bases, with 3 bases between the two germline ends. The CDR3 here is CASSFGYEQYF. DNA of the CDR3: TGTGCCAGCAGCTTTGGCTACGAGCAGTACTTC.

In the case of this clone: Different DNA sequences within this sample yield the same CDR3. This chain joins TRBV4-1 and TRBJ1-1; D is unresolved. The CDR3 sequence is 13 residues long. Trimming removed 5 bases at V and 1 base at J, with 8 bases between. The V gene's germline CDR1 is MGHRA and CDR2 YSYEKL. The CDR3 is CASSLSPNTEAFF. CDR3 nucleotide sequence: TGCGCCAGCAGCTTAAGTCCGAACACTGAAGCTTTCTTT.

The chain is built from TRBV6-1 and TRBJ1-2; TRBD1 might be the D (6 bases). Germline-derived CDR1 and CDR2 are MNHNS and SASEGT. The V and J ends lost 4 bases and 8 bases respectively, with 14 bases between them. The CDR3 loop spans 13 amino acids. CDR3 in DNA: TGTGCCAGCAGTGGGACAGAGGCTGTGGGCTACACCTTC. It is translated as CASSGTEAVGYTF.

Comment on this clone: At the DNA level, this CDR3 is encoded by other sequences in the same sample as well. The chain couples TRBV30 to TRBJ1-1, with 7 bases lining up with TRBD1. The CDR3 has 13 amino acids. With 4 bases clipped from V and 4 bases from J, the junction kept 6 bases outside the gene matches. Germline V gene sequence: CDR1 GTSNPN, CDR2 SVGIG (reference sequence). The CDR3 nucleotides read TGTGCCTGGAATTCAGCAGGGGGCACTGAAGCTTTCTTT. It encodes CAWNSAGGTEAFF.

The V gene is TRBV29-1, the J gene TRBJ1-2; D remains unclear. V was pared by 0 bases and J by 8 bases, with 13 bases between. Germline V gene sequence: CDR1 SQVTM, CDR2 ANQGSEA. This CDR3 has 13 amino acids. The CDR3 reads CSVEDTVPSGYTF. The CDR3 nucleotides are TGCAGCGTTGAAGACACAGTGCCGAGCGGCTACACCTTC.

This chain links TRBV5-5 with TRBJ1-2; tentatively, D is TRBD1 (6 bases). V lost 1 base and J 2 bases, leaving 15 bases between the germline ends. The CDR3 extends over 16 amino acids. The germline V gene has CDR1 SGHKS and CDR2 YYEKEE (reference sequence). The CDR3 here is CASSLLDSHQNYGYTF. The CDR3 bases are TGTGCCAGCAGCTTGTTGGACAGCCATCAAAACTATGGCTACACCTTC.

J is TRBJ2-5 and V is TRBV7-8; weak D call: TRBD2 (5 bases). CDR3 length: 14 residues. Trimming cost V 5 bases and J 5 bases, with 15 bases left between them. Germline V lookup: CDR1 SGHVS, CDR2 FQNEAQ. The CDR3 is CASSTGGGWETQYF. The CDR3 bases are TGTGCCAGCAGCACCGGCGGAGGTTGGGAGACCCAGTACTTC. The full variable domain, rest sourced from reference TRBV7-8 and TRBJ2-5, is GAGVSQSPRYKVAKRGQDVALRCDPISGHVSLFWYQQALGQGPEFLTYFQNEAQLDKSGLPSDRFFAERPEGSVSTLKIQRTQQEDSAVYLCASSTGGGWETQYFGPGTRLLVL.

The chain employs TRBV7-9 and TRBJ1-1; D possibly corresponds to TRBD1 (5 bases). CDR1 and CDR2 (germline): SEHNR, FQNEAQ (reference sequence). The CDR3 runs 15 residues. The germline V and J ends were trimmed by 7 bases and 4 bases, with 19 bases remaining between them. CDR3 DNA sequence: TGTGCCAGCACCTCGACCAAGCAGGGAAGCACTGAAGCTTTCTTT. Its protein product is CASTSTKQGSTEAFF.

The CDR3 DNA reads TGTGCCAGCAGCGGGGGACAGGAGTTGTTCACCGGGGAGCTGTTTTTT. It encodes CASSGGQELFTGELFF. This chain uses TRBV7-9 with TRBJ2-2; 8 bases align to TRBD1. In germline, CDR1 is SEHNR, CDR2 FQNEAQ (reference sequence). J gave up 4 bases and V 5 bases, and 9 bases lay outside the gene matches. The CDR3 spans 16 residues. The full variable domain, with the rest looked up from reference TRBV7-9 and TRBJ2-2, is DTGVSQNPRHKITKRGQNVTFRCDPISEHNRLYWYRQTLGQGPEFLTYFQNEAQLEKSRLLSDRFSAERPKGSFSTLEIQRTEQGDSAMYLCASSGGQELFTGELFFGEGSRLTVL.

The chain recombines TRBV4-2 with TRBJ1-4; the match to TRBD1 covers 9 bases. The germline V gene has CDR1 LGHNA and CDR2 YNFKEQ. The CDR3 has 14 amino acids. V gave up 1 base and J gave up 9 bases; unmatched junction bases: 3. This CDR3 reads CASSQGTGDKKLFF. For the CDR3, the DNA is TGTGCCAGCAGCCAAGGGACAGGGGATAAAAAACTGTTTTTT.

The genes are TRBV4-1 and TRBJ2-7; 8 nucleotides align to TRBD1. With 5 bases clipped from V and 5 bases from J, the junction kept 5 bases outside the gene matches. The germline V gene has CDR1 MGHRA and CDR2 YSYEKL. This CDR3 comprises 13 residues. Written as DNA, the CDR3 is TGCGCCAGCAGCGGAGGGACAGGCAACGAGCAGTACTTC. Protein sequence: CASSGGTGNEQYF.

The chain combines TRBV6-5 with TRBJ2-7; the match to TRBD1 covers 10 bases. After removal of 5 bases from V and 1 base from J, the junction contained 2 bases not matched to a gene. Germline V gives CDR1 MNHEY, CDR2 SVGAGI. The CDR3 runs 14 residues. In DNA, the CDR3 is TGTGCCAGCAGTACGGGACAGGGGTCCTACGAGCAGTACTTC. Translating gives CASSTGQGSYEQYF.

The chain employs TRBV13 and TRBJ2-3, with 11 bases lining up with TRBD2. From germline, CDR1 is PRHDT and CDR2 FYEKMQ (reference sequence). The length of the CDR3 is 15 residues. V lost 5 bases and J lost 3; bases outside the gene matches: 4. CDR3 nucleotides: TGTGCCAGCAGCGACGGGACTAGCGGAACAGATACGCAGTATTTT. Its protein product is CASSDGTSGTDTQYF.

The rearrangement joins TRBV7-9 to TRBJ2-5; a weak D match, TRBD1 (5 bases). Trimming pared 5 bases from V and 5 bases from J, leaving 15 bases between. This CDR3 contains 14 residues. Per the germline V gene, CDR1 is SEHNR and CDR2 is FQNEAQ (reference sequence). The chain's CDR3 is CASSVDTLGETQYF. CDR3 nucleotides: TGTGCCAGCAGCGTGGACACCCTTGGGGAGACCCAGTACTTC.